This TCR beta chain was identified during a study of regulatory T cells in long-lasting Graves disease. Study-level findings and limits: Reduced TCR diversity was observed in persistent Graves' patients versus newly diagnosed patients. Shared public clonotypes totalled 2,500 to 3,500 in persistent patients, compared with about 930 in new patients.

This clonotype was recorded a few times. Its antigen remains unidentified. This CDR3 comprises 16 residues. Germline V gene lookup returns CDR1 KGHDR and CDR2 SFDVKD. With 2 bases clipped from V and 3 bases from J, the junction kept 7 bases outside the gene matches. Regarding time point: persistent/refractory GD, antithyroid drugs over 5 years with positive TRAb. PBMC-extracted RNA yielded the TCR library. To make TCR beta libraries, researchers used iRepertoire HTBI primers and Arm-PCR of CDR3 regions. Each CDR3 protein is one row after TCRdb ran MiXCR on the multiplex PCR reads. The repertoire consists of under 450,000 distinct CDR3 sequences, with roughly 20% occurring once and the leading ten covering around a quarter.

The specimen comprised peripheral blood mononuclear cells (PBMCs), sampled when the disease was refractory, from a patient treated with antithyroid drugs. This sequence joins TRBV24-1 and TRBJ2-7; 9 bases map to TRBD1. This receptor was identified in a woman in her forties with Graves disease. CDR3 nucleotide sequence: TGTGCCACCAGTGATTCCCCGGGACAGGGCCGCTACGAGCAGTACTTC. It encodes CATSDSPGQGRYEQYF.